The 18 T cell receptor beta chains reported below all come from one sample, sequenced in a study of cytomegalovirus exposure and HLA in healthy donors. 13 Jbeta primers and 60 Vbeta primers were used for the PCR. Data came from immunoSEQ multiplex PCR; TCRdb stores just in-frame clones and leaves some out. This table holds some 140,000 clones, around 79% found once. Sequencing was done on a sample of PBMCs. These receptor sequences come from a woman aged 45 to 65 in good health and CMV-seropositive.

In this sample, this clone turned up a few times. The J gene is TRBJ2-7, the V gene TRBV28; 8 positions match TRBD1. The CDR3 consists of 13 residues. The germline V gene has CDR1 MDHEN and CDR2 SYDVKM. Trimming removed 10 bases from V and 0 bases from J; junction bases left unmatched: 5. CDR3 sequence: CAIRQGSSYEQYF. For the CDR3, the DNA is TGTGCCATTCGACAGGGGAGCTCCTACGAGCAGTACTTC.

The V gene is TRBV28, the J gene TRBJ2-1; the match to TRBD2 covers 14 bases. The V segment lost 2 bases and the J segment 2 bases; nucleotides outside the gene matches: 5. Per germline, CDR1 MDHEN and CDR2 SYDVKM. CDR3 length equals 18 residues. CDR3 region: CASSLMGLAGVAYNEQFF. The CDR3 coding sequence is TGTGCCAGCAGTTTAATGGGACTAGCGGGGGTGGCCTACAATGAGCAGTTCTTC.

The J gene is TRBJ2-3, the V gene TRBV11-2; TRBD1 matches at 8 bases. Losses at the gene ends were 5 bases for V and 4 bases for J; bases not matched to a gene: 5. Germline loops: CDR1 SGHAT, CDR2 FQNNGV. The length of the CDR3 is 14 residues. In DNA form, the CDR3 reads TGTGCCAGCAGCCTCGACAGGGGTTCAGATACGCAGTATTTT. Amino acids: CASSLDRGSDTQYF.

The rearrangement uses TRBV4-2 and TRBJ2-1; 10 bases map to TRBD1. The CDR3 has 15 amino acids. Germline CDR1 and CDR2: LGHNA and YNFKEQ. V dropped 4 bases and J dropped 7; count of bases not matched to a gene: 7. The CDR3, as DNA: TGTGCCAGCAGCCCCTGGACAGGGGGGATGAATGAGCAGTTCTTC. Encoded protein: CASSPWTGGMNEQFF.

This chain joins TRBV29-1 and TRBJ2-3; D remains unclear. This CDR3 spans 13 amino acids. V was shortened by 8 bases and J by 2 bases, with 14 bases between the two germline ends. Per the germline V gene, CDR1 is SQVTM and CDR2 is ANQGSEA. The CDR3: CSSRVYNTDTQYF. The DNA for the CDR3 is TGCAGCTCAAGAGTGTATAACACAGATACGCAGTATTTT.

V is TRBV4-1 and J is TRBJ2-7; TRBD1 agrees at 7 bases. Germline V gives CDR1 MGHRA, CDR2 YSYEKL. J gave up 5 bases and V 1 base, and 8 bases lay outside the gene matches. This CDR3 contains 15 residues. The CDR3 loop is CASSQVIAQGDEQYF. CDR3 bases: TGCGCCAGCAGCCAAGTGATCGCGCAGGGGGACGAGCAGTACTTC.

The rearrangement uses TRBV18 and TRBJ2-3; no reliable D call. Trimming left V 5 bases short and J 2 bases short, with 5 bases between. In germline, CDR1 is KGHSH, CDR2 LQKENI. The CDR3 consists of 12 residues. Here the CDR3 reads CASSTYTDTQYF. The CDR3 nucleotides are TGTGCCAGCTCAACCTACACAGATACGCAGTATTTT.

CDR3 DNA: TGTGCCACCAGCAGATCTACAGGGGAAGCTTTCTTT. Translated: CATSRSTGEAFF. The chain joins TRBV15 to TRBJ1-1, with D possibly matching TRBD1 (6 bases). CDR3 size: 12 residues. Trimming took off 2 bases at V and 8 bases at J, with 9 bases between the two ends. Germline V gene lookup returns CDR1 LNHNV and CDR2 YYDKDF (reference sequence).

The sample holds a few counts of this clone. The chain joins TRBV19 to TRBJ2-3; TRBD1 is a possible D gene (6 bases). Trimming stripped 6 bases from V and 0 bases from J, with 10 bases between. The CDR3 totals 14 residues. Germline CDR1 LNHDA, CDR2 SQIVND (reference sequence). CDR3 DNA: TGTGCCAGTAGATCAGGGGCTAGCACAGATACGCAGTATTTT. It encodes CASRSGASTDTQYF.

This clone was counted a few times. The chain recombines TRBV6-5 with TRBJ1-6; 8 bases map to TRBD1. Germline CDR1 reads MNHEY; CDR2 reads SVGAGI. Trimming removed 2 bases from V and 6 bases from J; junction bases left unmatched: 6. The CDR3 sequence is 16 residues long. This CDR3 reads CASSYQTGAGNSPLHF. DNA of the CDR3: TGTGCCAGCAGTTACCAGACAGGGGCCGGTAATTCACCCCTCCACTTT.

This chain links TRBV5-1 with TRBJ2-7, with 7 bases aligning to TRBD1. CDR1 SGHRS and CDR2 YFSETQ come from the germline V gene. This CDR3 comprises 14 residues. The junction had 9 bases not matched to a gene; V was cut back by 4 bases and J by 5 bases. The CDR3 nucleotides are TGCGCCAGCAGCCAAGAGACAGGGAGCCACGAGCAGTACTTC. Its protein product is CASSQETGSHEQYF.

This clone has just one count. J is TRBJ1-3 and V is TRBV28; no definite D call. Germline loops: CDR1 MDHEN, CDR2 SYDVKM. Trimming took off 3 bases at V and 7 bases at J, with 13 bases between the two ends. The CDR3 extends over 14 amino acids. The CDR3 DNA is TGTGCCAGCAGTTTGGGCAGGCCGCCGAACACCATATATTTT. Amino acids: CASSLGRPPNTIYF.

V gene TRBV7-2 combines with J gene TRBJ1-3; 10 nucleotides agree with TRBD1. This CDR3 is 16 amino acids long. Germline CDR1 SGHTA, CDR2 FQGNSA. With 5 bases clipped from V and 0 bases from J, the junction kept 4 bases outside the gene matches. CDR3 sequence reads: CASSVRDRGSGNTIYF. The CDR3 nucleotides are TGTGCCAGCAGCGTCAGGGACAGGGGCTCTGGAAACACCATATATTTT.

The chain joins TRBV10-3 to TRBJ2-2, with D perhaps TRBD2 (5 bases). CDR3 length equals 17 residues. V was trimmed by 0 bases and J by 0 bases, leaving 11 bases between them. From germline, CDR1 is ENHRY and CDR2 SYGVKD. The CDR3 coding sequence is TGTGCCATCAGTGAGTCTGAGGGCTCCCCGAACACCGGGGAGCTGTTTTTT. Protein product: CAISESEGSPNTGELFF.

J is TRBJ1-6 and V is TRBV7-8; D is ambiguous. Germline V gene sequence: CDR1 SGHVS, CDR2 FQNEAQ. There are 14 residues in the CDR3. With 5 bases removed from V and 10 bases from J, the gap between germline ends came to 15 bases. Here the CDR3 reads CASSARVERSPLHF. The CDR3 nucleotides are TGTGCCAGCAGCGCGAGGGTGGAGAGGTCACCCCTCCACTTT. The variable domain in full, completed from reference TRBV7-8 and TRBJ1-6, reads GAGVSQSPRYKVAKRGQDVALRCDPISGHVSLFWYQQALGQGPEFLTYFQNEAQLDKSGLPSDRFFAERPEGSVSTLKIQRTQQEDSAVYLCASSARVERSPLHFGNGTRLTVT.

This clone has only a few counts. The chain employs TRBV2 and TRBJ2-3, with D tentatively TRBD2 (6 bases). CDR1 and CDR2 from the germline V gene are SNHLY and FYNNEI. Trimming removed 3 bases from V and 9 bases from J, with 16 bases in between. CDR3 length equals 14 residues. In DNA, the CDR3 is TGTGCCAGCAGTGACGGGACTTGGTCGGGAACGCAGTATTTT. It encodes CASSDGTWSGTQYF.

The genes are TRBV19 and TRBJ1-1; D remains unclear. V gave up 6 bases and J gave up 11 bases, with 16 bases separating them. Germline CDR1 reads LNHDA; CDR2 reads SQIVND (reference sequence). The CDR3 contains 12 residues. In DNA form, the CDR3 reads TGTGCCAGTAGGGGAGAACCCTCGGGGGCTTTCTTT. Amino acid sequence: CASRGEPSGAFF.

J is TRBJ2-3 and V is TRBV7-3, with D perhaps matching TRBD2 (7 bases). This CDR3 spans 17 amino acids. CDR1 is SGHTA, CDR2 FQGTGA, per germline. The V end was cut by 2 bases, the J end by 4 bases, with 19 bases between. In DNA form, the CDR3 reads TGTGCCAGCAGCTTAGGAATACCCGGGGGGCAGGCAGATACGCAGTATTTT. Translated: CASSLGIPGGQADTQYF.